This TCR beta chain is from a study of CD8+CD57+ T cells in acquired aplastic anemia. Overall study: Each DNA sample taken from sorted CD4+ and CD8+ cells came to approximately 3.2 ug on average. Points from the study as a whole: Overlapping CD8+ CDR3 repertoires of patients and controls contained about 27 shared sequences. Between the patient and control groups, CD8+ Simpson's diversity did not differ significantly.

Using genomic DNA as the template, TCR beta VDJ and CDR3 profiling was carried out. MiXCR was run by TCRdb on the reads, yielding one entry per CDR3 protein. The sample has a few hundred thousand distinct CDR3 sequences; 65% to 90% are singletons. The patients chosen for sequencing had shown expansion of CD8+CD57+ cells (detected by flow cytometry). Patients had undergone no therapy by the time their blood was sampled. Germline CDR1 reads SGDLS; CDR2 reads YYNGEE. V shed 0 bases and J shed 12 bases, with 21 bases lying between them. This CDR3 spans 15 amino acids. As for this clonotype: Its antigen is not known.

The sequence came from a human donor with aplastic anemia. The rearrangement links TRBV9 to TRBJ1-1, with TRBD1 as a possible D gene (6 bases). The sample consisted of sorted CD4+, CD8+, or CD8+CD57+ T cells (not recorded which) from PBMCs. CDR3 sequence: CASSVGGTSTNTPFF. The CDR3, as DNA: TGTGCCAGCAGCGTAGGGGGGACAAGCACAAATACGCCTTTCTTT.